The clone carrying this T cell receptor (beta chain) has more than one count but fewer than ten. What it recognizes is unknown. This CDR3 comprises 14 residues. J was trimmed by 3 bases and V by 5 bases; bases with no gene match: 10. The V gene's germline CDR1 is DFQATT and CDR2 SNEGSKA (reference sequence). The sample belongs to a study of vaccination and CD4 T cells after COVID-19. The study's findings and limits: Within the convalescent patients, spike mono-reactivity was found in 304 of 307 vaccine-specific clones.

The Oncomine TCR Beta short-read assay generated sequence data from the DNA of cultured CD4+ T cells. TCRdb reanalysed the PCR reads using MiXCR and keeps one entry per CDR3 protein. The table records more than 12,000 distinct CDR3 sequences, 45% to 50% of them present only once. Treatment indicated: roughly 11-day PBMC culture with coronavirus spike peptide pools or control peptides (ViraFEST assay). This chain uses TRBV20-1 with TRBJ2-7; 7 positions agree with TRBD1. This receptor was identified in a human donor who had recovered from COVID-19. The specimen sequenced was CD4+ T cells from blood, cultured in vitro. CDR3 nucleotide sequence: TGCAGTGCTCCGAGACAGGGCTTAATCTACGAGCAGTACTTC. Protein product: CSAPRQGLIYEQYF.